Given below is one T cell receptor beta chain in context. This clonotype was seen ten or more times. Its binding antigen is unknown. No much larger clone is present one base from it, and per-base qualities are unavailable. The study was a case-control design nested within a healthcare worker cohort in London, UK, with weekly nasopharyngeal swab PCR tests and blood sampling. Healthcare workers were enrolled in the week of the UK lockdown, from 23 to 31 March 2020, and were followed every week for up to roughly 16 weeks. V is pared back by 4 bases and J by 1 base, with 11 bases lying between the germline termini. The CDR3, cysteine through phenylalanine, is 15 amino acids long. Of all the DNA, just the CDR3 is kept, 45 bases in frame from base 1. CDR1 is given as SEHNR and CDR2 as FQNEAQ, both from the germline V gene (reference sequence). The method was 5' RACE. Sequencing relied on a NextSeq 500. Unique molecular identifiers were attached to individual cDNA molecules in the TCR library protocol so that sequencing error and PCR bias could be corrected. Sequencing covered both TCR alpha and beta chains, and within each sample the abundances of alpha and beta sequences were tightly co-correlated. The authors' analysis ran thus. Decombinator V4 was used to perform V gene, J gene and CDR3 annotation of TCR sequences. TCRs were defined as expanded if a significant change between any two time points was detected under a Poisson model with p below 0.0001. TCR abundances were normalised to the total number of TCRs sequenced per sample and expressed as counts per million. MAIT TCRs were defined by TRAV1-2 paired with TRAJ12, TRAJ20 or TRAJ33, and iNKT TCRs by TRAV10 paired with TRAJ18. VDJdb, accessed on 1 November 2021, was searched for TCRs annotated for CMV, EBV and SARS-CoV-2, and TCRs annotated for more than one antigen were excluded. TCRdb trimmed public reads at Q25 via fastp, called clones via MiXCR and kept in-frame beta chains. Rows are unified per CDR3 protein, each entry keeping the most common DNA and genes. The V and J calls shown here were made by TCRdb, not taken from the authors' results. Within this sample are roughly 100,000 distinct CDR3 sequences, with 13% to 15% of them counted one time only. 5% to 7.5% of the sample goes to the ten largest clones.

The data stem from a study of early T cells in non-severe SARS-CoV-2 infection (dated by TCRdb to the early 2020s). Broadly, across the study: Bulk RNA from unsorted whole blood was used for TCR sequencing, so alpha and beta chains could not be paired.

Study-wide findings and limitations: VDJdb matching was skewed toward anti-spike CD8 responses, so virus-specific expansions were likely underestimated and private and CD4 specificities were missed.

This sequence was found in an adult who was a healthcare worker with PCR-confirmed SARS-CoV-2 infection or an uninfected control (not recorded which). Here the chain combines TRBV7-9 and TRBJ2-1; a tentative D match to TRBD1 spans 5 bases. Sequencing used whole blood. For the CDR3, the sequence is CASSSGAASYNEQFF. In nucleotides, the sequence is TGTGCCAGCAGCTCTGGGGCAGCTTCCTACAATGAGCAGTTCTTC.